Following are 5 T cell receptor beta chains from one sample sequenced in a study of cytomegalovirus exposure and HLA in healthy donors. PCR was performed using 60 Vbeta and 13 Jbeta primers. Assay used: immunoSEQ multiplex PCR; TCRdb lists only in-frame clones, some missing. The repertoire consists of under 200,000 clones, with more than 75% occurring once and the leading ten covering about 3%. The source material was PBMCs. The receptors originated from a man in his forties or fifties in good health and CMV-seropositive.

The chain uses TRBV10-3 and TRBJ2-5; 10 positions match TRBD1. Trimming at V came to 3 bases and at J to 4 bases, leaving 5 bases not matched to a gene. Germline V gene sequence: CDR1 ENHRY, CDR2 SYGVKD. CDR3 size: 15 residues. CDR3 loop: CAISDRDRGIETQYF. The CDR3 coding sequence is TGTGCCATCAGTGACAGGGACAGGGGAATAGAGACCCAGTACTTC.

The rearrangement uses TRBV5-1 and TRBJ2-3; 7 nucleotides match TRBD1. The CDR3 is made up of 15 amino acids. J gave up 3 bases and V 5 bases, and 9 bases lay outside the gene matches. The germline V gene has CDR1 SGHRS and CDR2 YFSETQ. CDR3 loop: CASSTTGQETDTQYF. CDR3 bases: TGCGCCAGCAGTACAACCGGACAGGAGACAGATACGCAGTATTTT. Together with reference TRBV5-1 and TRBJ2-3, the CDR3 gives the full variable domain: KAGVTQTPRYLIKTRGQQVTLSCSPISGHRSVSWYQQTPGQGLQFLFEYFSETQRNKGNFPGRFSGRQFSNSRSEMNVSTLELGDSALYLCASSTTGQETDTQYFGPGTRLTVL.

This chain joins TRBV7-2 and TRBJ2-1; TRBD1 might be the D (5 bases). Trimming pared 6 bases from V and 2 bases from J, leaving 8 bases between. The CDR3 has 13 amino acids. Looked up from germline, CDR1 is SGHTA and CDR2 is FQGNSA. CDR3 in DNA: TGTGCCAGCAGGACAGCCACCTACAATGAGCAGTTCTTC. It codes for CASRTATYNEQFF. The entire variable domain, with the rest obtained from reference TRBV7-2 and TRBJ2-1, is as follows: GAGVSQSPSNKVTEKGKDVELRCDPISGHTALYWYRQSLGQGLEFLIYFQGNSAPDKSGLPSDRFSAERTGGSVSTLTIQRTQQEDSAVYLCASRTATYNEQFFGPGTRLTVL.

This clone appeared once. This chain connects TRBV6-1 to TRBJ2-7; 9 bases match TRBD1. Germline CDR1 is MNHNS and CDR2 is SASEGT. This CDR3 has 15 residues. Trimming removed 7 bases from V and 2 bases from J; junction bases left unmatched: 9. This CDR3 is CASTGTGTTTYEQYF. The CDR3 DNA follows: TGTGCCAGCACCGGGACAGGGACGACGACCTACGAGCAGTACTTC.

The chain joins TRBV25-1 to TRBJ2-1; perhaps TRBD2 as D (5 bases). The germline V gene has CDR1 MGHDK and CDR2 SYGVNS. The CDR3 is made up of 15 amino acids. Trimming pared 5 bases from V and 8 bases from J, leaving 19 bases between. In nucleotides, the CDR3 is TGTGCCAGCAGTAAAGGTGGCAGACTCGGGGATGAGCAGTTCTTC. As protein: CASSKGGRLGDEQFF.